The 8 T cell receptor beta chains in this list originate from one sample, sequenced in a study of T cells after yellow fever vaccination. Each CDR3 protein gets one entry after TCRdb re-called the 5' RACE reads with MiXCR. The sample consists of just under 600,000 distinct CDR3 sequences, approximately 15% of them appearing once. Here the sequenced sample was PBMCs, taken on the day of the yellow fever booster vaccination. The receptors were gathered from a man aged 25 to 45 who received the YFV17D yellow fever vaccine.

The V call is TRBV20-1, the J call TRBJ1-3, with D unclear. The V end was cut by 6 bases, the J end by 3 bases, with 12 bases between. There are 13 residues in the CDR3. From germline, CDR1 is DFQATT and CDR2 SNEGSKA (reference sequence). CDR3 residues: CSALAGNGNTIYF. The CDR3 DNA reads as TGCAGTGCCCTCGCCGGTAATGGAAACACCATATATTTT.

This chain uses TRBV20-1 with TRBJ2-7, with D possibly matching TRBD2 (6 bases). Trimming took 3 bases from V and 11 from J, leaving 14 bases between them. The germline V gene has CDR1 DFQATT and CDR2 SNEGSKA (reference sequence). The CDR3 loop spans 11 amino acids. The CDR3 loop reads CSASGDQREYF. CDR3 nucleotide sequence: TGCAGTGCTAGCGGGGACCAGCGGGAGTACTTC.

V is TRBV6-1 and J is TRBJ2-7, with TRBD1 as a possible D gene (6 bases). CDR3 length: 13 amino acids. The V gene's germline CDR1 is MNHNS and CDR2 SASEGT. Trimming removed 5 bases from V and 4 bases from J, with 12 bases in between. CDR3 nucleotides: TGTGCCAGCAGTAAGACACAGGGATACGAGCAGTACTTC. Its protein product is CASSKTQGYEQYF.

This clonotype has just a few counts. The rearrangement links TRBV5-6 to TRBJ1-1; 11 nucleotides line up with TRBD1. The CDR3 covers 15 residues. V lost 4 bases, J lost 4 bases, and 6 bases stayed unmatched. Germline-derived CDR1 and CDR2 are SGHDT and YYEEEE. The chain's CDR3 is CASSLDRGLGTEAFF. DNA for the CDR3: TGTGCCAGCAGCCTGGACAGGGGGCTCGGCACTGAAGCTTTCTTT.

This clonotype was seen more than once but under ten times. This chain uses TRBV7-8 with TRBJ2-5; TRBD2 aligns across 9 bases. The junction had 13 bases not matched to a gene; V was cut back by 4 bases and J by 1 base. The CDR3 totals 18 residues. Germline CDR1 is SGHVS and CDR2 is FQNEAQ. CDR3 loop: CASSSGGGARGIQETQYF. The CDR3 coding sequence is TGTGCCAGCAGCTCAGGCGGGGGGGCGAGGGGGATCCAAGAGACCCAGTACTTC.

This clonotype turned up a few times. The CDR3 is CASSYAPGRGDGYTF. CDR3 in DNA: TGTGCCAGCAGTTACGCCCCTGGTAGGGGCGATGGCTACACCTTC. The V gene is TRBV12-3 or TRBV12-4, the J gene TRBJ1-2; TRBD1 might be the D (5 bases). V was pared by 4 bases and J by 6 bases, with 18 bases between. The CDR3 has 15 amino acids.

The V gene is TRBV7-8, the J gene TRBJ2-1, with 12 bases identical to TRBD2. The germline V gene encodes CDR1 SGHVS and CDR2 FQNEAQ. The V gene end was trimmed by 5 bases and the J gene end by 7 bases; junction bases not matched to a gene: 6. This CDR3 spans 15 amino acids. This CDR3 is CASSQRTSGKNEQFF. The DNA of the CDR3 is TGTGCCAGCAGCCAAAGGACTAGCGGGAAGAATGAGCAGTTCTTC.

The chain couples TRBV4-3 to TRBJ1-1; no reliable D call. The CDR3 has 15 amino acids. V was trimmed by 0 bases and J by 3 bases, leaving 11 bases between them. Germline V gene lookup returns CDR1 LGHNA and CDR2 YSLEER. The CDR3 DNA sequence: TGCGCCAGCAGCCAAGAAGTCTCAGGTGACACTGAAGCTTTCTTT. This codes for CASSQEVSGDTEAFF.